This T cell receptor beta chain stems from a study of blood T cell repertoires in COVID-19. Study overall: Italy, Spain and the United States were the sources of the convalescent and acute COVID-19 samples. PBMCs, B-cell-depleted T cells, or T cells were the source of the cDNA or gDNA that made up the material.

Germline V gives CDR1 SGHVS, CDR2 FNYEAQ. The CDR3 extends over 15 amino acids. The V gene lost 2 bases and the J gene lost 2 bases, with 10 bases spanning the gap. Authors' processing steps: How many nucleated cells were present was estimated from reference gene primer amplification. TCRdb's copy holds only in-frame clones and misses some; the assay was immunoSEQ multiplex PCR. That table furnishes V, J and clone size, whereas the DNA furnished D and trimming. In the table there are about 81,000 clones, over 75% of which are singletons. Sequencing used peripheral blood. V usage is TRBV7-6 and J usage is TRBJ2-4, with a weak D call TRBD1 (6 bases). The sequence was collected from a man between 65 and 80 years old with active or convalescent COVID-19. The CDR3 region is CASSLNWGPKNIQYF. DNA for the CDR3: TGTGCCAGCAGCTTAAATTGGGGGCCCAAAAACATTCAGTACTTC.